This T cell receptor (beta chain) was observed in a study of identical twins. Germline assignment: CDR1 DFQATT and CDR2 SNEGSKA (reference sequence). The V gene end was trimmed by 6 bases and the J gene end by 9 bases; junction bases not matched to a gene: 11. CDR3 length: 13 amino acids. In its sample, this clonotype was seen a few times. TCRdb independently ran MiXCR on the 5' RACE reads; one entry per CDR3 protein. The sample holds about 530,000 distinct CDR3 sequences, around 20% seen once. The data were also submitted as part of a second study, on yellow fever vaccine responses in identical twins.

The source is a woman between 18 and 29 years old in good health. V is TRBV20-1 and J is TRBJ2-1; 7 nucleotides align to TRBD2. Material: CD4+ T cells sorted from blood. The CDR3 DNA is TGCAGTGCGTGCCTTGCGGGAGTCACTGAGCAGTTCTTC. Amino acids: CSACLAGVTEQFF.